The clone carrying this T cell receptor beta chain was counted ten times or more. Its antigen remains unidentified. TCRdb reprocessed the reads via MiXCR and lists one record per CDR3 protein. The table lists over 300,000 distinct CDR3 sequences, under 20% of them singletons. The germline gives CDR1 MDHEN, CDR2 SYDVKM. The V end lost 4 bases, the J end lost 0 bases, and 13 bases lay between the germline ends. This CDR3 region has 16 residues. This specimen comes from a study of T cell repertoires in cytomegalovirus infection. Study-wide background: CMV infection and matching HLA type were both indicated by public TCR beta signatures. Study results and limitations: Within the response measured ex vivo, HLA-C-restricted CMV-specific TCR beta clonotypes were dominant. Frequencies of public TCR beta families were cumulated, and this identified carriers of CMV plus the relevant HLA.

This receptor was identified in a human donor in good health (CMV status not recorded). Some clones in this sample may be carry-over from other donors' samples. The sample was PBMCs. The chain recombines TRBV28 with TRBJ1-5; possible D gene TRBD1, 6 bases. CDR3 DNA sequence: TGTGCCAGCAGTTCCCCCTCAGGGGATAGCAATCAGCCCCAGCATTTT. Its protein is CASSSPSGDSNQPQHF.